These 30 T cell receptor beta chains share one sample of origin, sequenced in a study of cytomegalovirus exposure and HLA in healthy donors. The study ran its PCR with 60 Vbeta and 13 Jbeta primers. Assay: immunoSEQ multiplex PCR; the TCRdb copy retains only in-frame clones and omits some. This table holds 150,000 or so clones, about 70% found once. The sample was PBMCs. The receptors derive from a man aged 25 to 40 in good health and CMV-seropositive.

This clone was counted ten times or more. This chain connects TRBV12-5 to TRBJ1-1, with 8 bases fitting TRBD1. The CDR3 totals 12 residues. Germline V gene lookup returns CDR1 LGHNT and CDR2 FRNRAP. Trimming at V came to 3 bases and at J to 11 bases, leaving 5 bases not matched to a gene. CDR3 DNA: TGTGCTAGTGGTTTAGGACAGGGAGGCGCTTTCTTT. Translation: CASGLGQGGAFF.

This clone came up once. CDR3 loop: CASSYIGRSQETQYF. The CDR3 DNA follows: TGTGCCAGCAGTTACATAGGGAGAAGCCAAGAGACCCAGTACTTC. This sequence joins TRBV6-6 and TRBJ2-5; the D gene is possibly TRBD2 (5 bases). The V gene lost 2 bases and the J gene lost 1 base, with 11 bases spanning the gap. The CDR3 is 15 amino acids. CDR1 MNHNY and CDR2 SVGAGI come from the germline V gene (reference sequence).

Worth noting for this clone: This is likely a read error, given that the CDR3 carries no conserved phenylalanine or tryptophan at its end. No DNA is shown, since the ends of the CDR3 on it are uncertain; the CDR3 is the one TCRdb lists. The chain links TRBV28 to TRBJ2-7; the table's D call, TRBD1, has no DNA check behind it. Ends included, the CDR3 has 12 residues. Germline CDR1 is MDHEN and CDR2 is SYDVKM. The CDR3 loop is CASRGQGSLLVS.

V usage is TRBV7-2 and J usage is TRBJ2-1, with TRBD2 matching 7 bases. The V gene end was trimmed by 4 bases and the J gene end by 2 bases; junction bases not matched to a gene: 5. This CDR3 contains 15 residues. Germline-derived CDR1 and CDR2 are SGHTA and FQGNSA. The chain's CDR3 is CASSSLAAPYNEQFF. CDR3 bases: TGTGCCAGCAGCTCTCTAGCGGCCCCCTACAATGAGCAGTTCTTC.

This clone came up once. This chain joins TRBV2 and TRBJ1-4; TRBD1 agrees at 8 bases. The V gene end was trimmed by 8 bases and the J gene end by 7 bases; junction bases not matched to a gene: 6. The CDR3 is 13 amino acids. Germline CDR1 SNHLY, CDR2 FYNNEI. CDR3 in amino acids: CASRQGIFEKLFF. For the CDR3, the DNA is TGTGCCAGCCGACAGGGGATATTTGAAAAACTGTTTTTT.

The chain joins TRBV28 to TRBJ2-2; 8 nucleotides align to TRBD1. V was clipped by 6 bases and J by 0 bases; unmatched bases: 6. Germline CDR1 reads MDHEN; CDR2 reads SYDVKM. The CDR3 loop spans 16 amino acids. In DNA, the CDR3 is TGTGCCAGCAGACAGACAGGGGCCTCGAACACCGGGGAGCTGTTTTTT. This gives the protein CASRQTGASNTGELFF.

The V gene is TRBV6-1, the J gene TRBJ2-7, with 10 nucleotides matching TRBD1. The germline gives CDR1 MNHNS, CDR2 SASEGT. The CDR3 covers 14 residues. V shed 6 bases and J 3 bases; nucleotides not matched to a gene: 5. The CDR3 spells CASRDRTGGYEQYF. CDR3 DNA sequence: TGTGCCAGCAGAGATCGGACAGGGGGCTACGAGCAGTACTTC.

The V gene is TRBV7-9, the J gene TRBJ2-1; no clear D. Trimming removed 0 bases at V and 9 bases at J, with 15 bases between. The CDR3 covers 15 residues. Germline V gene lookup returns CDR1 SEHNR and CDR2 FQNEAQ (reference sequence). CDR3: CASSLAQSQSGEQFF. The CDR3 DNA sequence: TGTGCCAGCAGCTTAGCCCAGAGCCAGTCGGGTGAGCAGTTCTTC. Full variable domain (rest looked up from reference TRBV7-9 and TRBJ2-1): DTGVSQNPRHKITKRGQNVTFRCDPISEHNRLYWYRQTLGQGPEFLTYFQNEAQLEKSRLLSDRFSAERPKGSFSTLEIQRTEQGDSAMYLCASSLAQSQSGEQFFGPGTRLTVL.

The chain carries TRBV27 and TRBJ2-3; 7 bases are a match to TRBD2. CDR1 is MNHEY and CDR2 is SMNVEV in the germline V gene (reference sequence). The length of the CDR3 is 18 residues. V gave up 4 bases and J gave up 4 bases; unmatched junction bases: 17. CDR3 residues: CASSSIPRLARRADTQYF. CDR3 in DNA: TGTGCCAGCAGTTCCATACCCAGACTAGCCCGGCGTGCAGATACGCAGTATTTT.

The V gene is TRBV18, the J gene TRBJ2-5; 7 bases fit TRBD1. Germline assignment: CDR1 KGHSH and CDR2 LQKENI. There are 18 residues in the CDR3. The V gene end was trimmed by 8 bases and the J gene end by 1 base; junction bases not matched to a gene: 19. In DNA, the CDR3 is TGTGCCAGCCGAGAGACAGGGTCTTTGTCTCTGGTCCAAGAGACCCAGTACTTC. Its translation: CASRETGSLSLVQETQYF.

The chain recombines TRBV6-5 with TRBJ1-1; D is unclear. This CDR3 contains 13 residues. In germline, CDR1 is MNHEY, CDR2 SVGAGI. Trimming cost V 1 base and J 7 bases, with 10 bases left between them. CDR3 bases: TGTGCCAGCAGTTACTTGTTGGGGAGTGAAGCTTTCTTT. Its translation: CASSYLLGSEAFF.

The chain combines TRBV28 with TRBJ2-1; TRBD2 agrees at 12 bases. The CDR3 length is 16 residues. V lost 6 bases and J lost 4; bases outside the gene matches: 7. Germline CDR1 and CDR2: MDHEN and SYDVKM. CDR3 residues: CASSLGTSGSYNEQFF. CDR3 sequence (DNA): TGTGCCAGCAGCCTTGGGACTAGCGGGTCTTACAATGAGCAGTTCTTC.

The V gene is TRBV7-9, the J gene TRBJ2-7, with 9 bases identical to TRBD2. This CDR3 has 15 residues. CDR1 SEHNR and CDR2 FQNEAQ come from the germline V gene (reference sequence). V was clipped by 0 bases and J by 5 bases; unmatched bases: 5. Here the CDR3 reads CASSLAVSGSHEQYF. CDR3 nucleotides: TGTGCCAGCAGCTTAGCGGTTAGCGGGAGCCACGAGCAGTACTTC.

The chain recombines TRBV11-2 with TRBJ1-2, with 8 bases identical to TRBD1. The CDR3 covers 13 residues. Germline V gene lookup returns CDR1 SGHAT and CDR2 FQNNGV. V shed 4 bases and J 8 bases; nucleotides not matched to a gene: 6. CDR3 sequence reads: CASSSQQGVGYTF. CDR3 bases: TGTGCCAGCAGCTCCCAACAGGGGGTCGGCTACACCTTC. The complete variable domain, with remaining parts taken from reference TRBV11-2 and TRBJ1-2, reads EAGVAQSPRYKIIEKRQSVAFWCNPISGHATLYWYQQILGQGPKLLIQFQNNGVVDDSQLPKDRFSAERLKGVDSTLKIQPAKLEDSAVYLCASSSQQGVGYTFGSGTRLTVV.

This clone was found a few times. The same CDR3 can be traced to other DNA sequences in this sample. V gene TRBV27 combines with J gene TRBJ2-7, with a possible D match to TRBD1 (5 bases). The germline V and J ends were trimmed by 6 bases and 2 bases, with 14 bases remaining between them. The CDR3 loop spans 14 amino acids. The V gene's germline CDR1 is MNHEY and CDR2 SMNVEV (reference sequence). The CDR3 sequence: CASSPSTEPYEQYF. The CDR3 DNA follows: TGTGCCAGCAGCCCATCGACAGAACCCTACGAGCAGTACTTC.

V gene TRBV9 combines with J gene TRBJ1-5, with TRBD1 as a possible D gene (6 bases). The CDR3 covers 13 residues. In germline, CDR1 is SGDLS, CDR2 YYNGEE. V was pared by 4 bases and J by 5 bases, with 10 bases between. CDR3 sequence: CASSPGVDQPQHF. CDR3 coding DNA: TGTGCCAGCAGCCCAGGGGTGGATCAGCCCCAGCATTTT.

The chain couples TRBV19 to TRBJ2-5, with D possibly matching TRBD1 (5 bases). The V end lost 1 base, the J end lost 5 bases, and 17 bases lay between the germline ends. This CDR3 has 16 residues. Germline V gene lookup returns CDR1 LNHDA and CDR2 SQIVND (reference sequence). The CDR3 DNA reads as TGTGCCAGTAGTATAGGGGTCTTACAGGCTGGGGAGACCCAGTACTTC. This encodes CASSIGVLQAGETQYF. Supplemented by reference TRBV19 and TRBJ2-5, the full variable domain reads DGGITQSPKYLFRKEGQNVTLSCEQNLNHDAMYWYRQDPGQGLRLIYYSQIVNDFQKGDIAEGYSVSREKKESFPLTVTSAQKNPTAFYLCASSIGVLQAGETQYFGPGTRLLVL.

This clone occurred a few times. The chain's CDR3 is CASSSPGTGDYEQYF. The CDR3, as DNA: TGCGCCAGCAGTTCCCCCGGGACAGGGGATTACGAGCAGTACTTC. The chain joins TRBV5-1 to TRBJ2-7; the match to TRBD1 covers 10 bases. CDR1 SGHRS and CDR2 YFSETQ come from the germline V gene. Trimming at V came to 5 bases and at J to 4 bases, leaving 9 bases not matched to a gene. The CDR3 is made up of 15 amino acids. The full variable domain, its missing parts supplied by reference TRBV5-1 and TRBJ2-7, is KAGVTQTPRYLIKTRGQQVTLSCSPISGHRSVSWYQQTPGQGLQFLFEYFSETQRNKGNFPGRFSGRQFSNSRSEMNVSTLELGDSALYLCASSSPGTGDYEQYFGPGTRLTVT.

The rearrangement joins TRBV4-1 to TRBJ2-7, with TRBD2 matching over 12 bases. Germline V gives CDR1 MGHRA, CDR2 YSYEKL. The CDR3 extends over 14 amino acids. V shed 3 bases and J 3 bases; nucleotides not matched to a gene: 0. The CDR3 DNA sequence: TGCGCCAGCAGCCAGACTAGCGGGAGCTACGAGCAGTACTTC. It translates to CASSQTSGSYEQYF.

The V gene is TRBV2, the J gene TRBJ2-7; 7 bases map to TRBD1. The germline gives CDR1 SNHLY, CDR2 FYNNEI. The CDR3 extends over 14 amino acids. J was trimmed by 2 bases and V by 5 bases; bases with no gene match: 6. The CDR3 coding sequence is TGTGCCAGCAGTAGACAGGGAAACACCTACGAGCAGTACTTC. This sequence encodes CASSRQGNTYEQYF.

The CDR3 here is CASSLTNGREQYF. The CDR3 DNA is TGTGCCAGCAGCTTAACAAACGGGAGGGAGCAGTACTTC. The chain combines TRBV7-3 with TRBJ2-7; 7 bases line up with TRBD2. V dropped 0 bases and J dropped 7; count of bases not matched to a gene: 3. CDR1 and CDR2 from the germline V gene are SGHTA and FQGTGA. This CDR3 has 13 residues.

The chain links TRBV6-1 to TRBJ1-1; 7 nucleotides align to TRBD1. CDR1 and CDR2 from the germline V gene are MNHNS and SASEGT. The V and J ends lost 6 bases and 9 bases, in that order; junction bases with no gene match: 7. This CDR3 comprises 12 residues. This chain's CDR3 is CASRTGTVQAFF. In DNA, the CDR3 is TGTGCCAGCAGAACCGGGACAGTTCAAGCTTTCTTT.

The J gene is TRBJ2-3, the V gene TRBV5-8; 8 bases are shared with TRBD1. In germline, CDR1 is SGHTS, CDR2 YDEGEE. The CDR3 length is 16 residues. The V segment lost 0 bases and the J segment 3 bases; nucleotides outside the gene matches: 6. The CDR3 nucleotides read TGTGCCAGCAGCTTGGGTAGGGACAGGTTAACAGATACGCAGTATTTT. Amino acids: CASSLGRDRLTDTQYF. Full variable domain (rest looked up from reference TRBV5-8 and TRBJ2-3): EAGVTQSPTHLIKTRGQQATLRCSPISGHTSVYWYQQALGLGLQFLLWYDEGEERNRGNFPPRFSGRQFPNYSSELNVNALELEDSALYLCASSLGRDRLTDTQYFGPGTRLTVL.

The chain is built from TRBV5-1 and TRBJ2-6; D possibly corresponds to TRBD1 (6 bases). CDR3 length equals 16 residues. V lost 0 bases to trimming and J lost 2 bases, with 9 bases between them. CDR1 is SGHRS, CDR2 YFSETQ, per germline. CDR3: CASSLEAGAGANVLTF. CDR3 bases: TGCGCCAGCAGCTTGGAGGCAGGGGCTGGGGCCAACGTCCTGACTTTC.

The CDR3 sequence: CASSQTGVWNIQYF. The CDR3 DNA reads as TGTGCCAGCAGCCAGACAGGGGTTTGGAACATTCAGTACTTC. V and J are TRBV6-5 and TRBJ2-4, with 8 bases fitting TRBD1. Germline CDR1 is MNHEY and CDR2 is SVGAGI. CDR3 length: 14 amino acids. V was clipped by 6 bases and J by 7 bases; unmatched bases: 8.

This sequence joins TRBV27 and TRBJ2-7; 8 bases agree with TRBD1. CDR3 length: 13 amino acids. Per germline, CDR1 MNHEY and CDR2 SMNVEV (reference sequence). Trimming removed 4 bases from V and 4 bases from J; junction bases left unmatched: 3. The CDR3: CASSSGGSYEQYF. The CDR3 bases are TGTGCCAGCAGTTCAGGGGGCAGTTACGAGCAGTACTTC.

This clone was observed a handful of times. The rearrangement links TRBV11-3 to TRBJ2-1, with D possibly TRBD2 on 5 matching bases. V dropped 5 bases and J dropped 8 bases, with 16 bases sitting between them. Germline lookup yields CDR1 SGHNT and CDR2 YENEEA. CDR3 size: 14 residues. For the CDR3, the DNA is TGTGCCAGCAGCCCCGGAAGGCGGGTCGATGAGCAGTTCTTC. Its translation is CASSPGRRVDEQFF.

The gene calls are TRBV12-5 and TRBJ2-3; 10 positions agree with TRBD2. With V trimmed by 7 bases and J by 6 bases, 10 bases remained unmatched. The CDR3 loop spans 15 amino acids. Germline V gene sequence: CDR1 LGHNT, CDR2 FRNRAP. Written as DNA, the CDR3 is TGTGCTAGTGCAGGAGCGGGAGGGCCCCGGGATACGCAGTATTTT. Encoded protein: CASAGAGGPRDTQYF.

This chain connects TRBV5-1 to TRBJ2-7; TRBD2 matches 9 bases. Per germline, CDR1 SGHRS and CDR2 YFSETQ. This CDR3 comprises 16 residues. With 2 bases clipped from V and 5 bases from J, the junction kept 11 bases outside the gene matches. This chain's CDR3 is CASSFLALAGRDEQYF. The CDR3 DNA is TGCGCCAGCAGCTTTTTGGCACTAGCGGGTCGGGACGAGCAGTACTTC.

This sequence joins TRBV30 and TRBJ1-3, with D tentatively TRBD1 (5 bases). CDR1 and CDR2 (germline): GTSNPN, SVGIG (reference sequence). V shed 0 bases and J shed 0 bases, with 12 bases lying between them. CDR3 length equals 16 residues. In DNA form, the CDR3 reads TGTGCCTGGAGTGTATGGGGGGGTTACTCTGGAAACACCATATATTTT. Translated: CAWSVWGGYSGNTIYF.